Shown below are 20 T cell receptor beta chains from a single sample sequenced in a study of neoadjuvant anti-PD-1 for oral cavity cancer. Time point: after neoadjuvant nivolumab, at surgical resection. Profiled with immunoSEQ multiplex PCR; TCRdb holds only in-frame clones, not every one. The sample lists fewer than 90,000 clones, around 83% occurring once. The input for sequencing was PBMCs, taken after nivolumab (anti-PD-1) treatment. These receptors came from a person aged 35-79 years with oral cavity squamous cell carcinoma.

This rearrangement joins TRBV5-1 to TRBJ2-7; 7 bases align to TRBD2. The CDR3 covers 12 residues. In germline, CDR1 is SGHRS, CDR2 YFSETQ. After removal of 3 bases from V and 6 bases from J, the junction contained 3 bases not matched to a gene. The CDR3 nucleotides are TGCGCCAGCAGCTACGGCGGGGGCGAGCAGTACTTC. It encodes CASSYGGGEQYF. The variable domain in full, completed from reference TRBV5-1 and TRBJ2-7, reads KAGVTQTPRYLIKTRGQQVTLSCSPISGHRSVSWYQQTPGQGLQFLFEYFSETQRNKGNFPGRFSGRQFSNSRSEMNVSTLELGDSALYLCASSYGGGEQYFGPGTRLTVT.

In this sample, this clone turned up a few times. The chain carries TRBV6-1 and TRBJ1-5; D not resolved. Trimming took 2 bases from V and 6 from J, leaving 14 bases between them. Per germline, CDR1 MNHNS and CDR2 SASEGT. The CDR3 sequence is 15 residues long. In DNA form, the CDR3 reads TGTGCCAGCAGTGAAACTCTCGGGGAAAGTCAGCCCCAGCATTTT. This encodes CASSETLGESQPQHF.

V and J are TRBV10-3 and TRBJ1-3; 7 bases align to TRBD1. CDR1 and CDR2 (germline): ENHRY, SYGVKD. The CDR3 covers 13 residues. Unmatched junction bases numbered 12, after V lost 10 bases and J lost 9 bases. The DNA of the CDR3 is TGTGCCACGTGGACAGGCTGGAATGGCACCATATATTTT. Protein sequence: CATWTGWNGTIYF.

The chain combines TRBV5-6 with TRBJ1-2, with D maybe TRBD1 (5 bases). Trimming stripped 3 bases from V and 0 bases from J, with 18 bases between. The CDR3 runs to 17 residues. Germline V gene data show CDR1 as SGHDT and CDR2 as YYEEEE. In nucleotides, the CDR3 is TGTGCCAGCAGCTCCGATGGAACAGGCCTGACTAACTATGGCTACACCTTC. Translated: CASSSDGTGLTNYGYTF. The complete variable domain, with remaining parts taken from reference TRBV5-6 and TRBJ1-2, reads DAGVTQSPTHLIKTRGQQVTLRCSPKSGHDTVSWYQQALGQGPQFIFQYYEEEERQRGNFPDRFSGHQFPNYSSELNVNALLLGDSALYLCASSSDGTGLTNYGYTFGSGTRLTVV.

With respect to this clone: Other nucleotide sequences in the sample specify the same CDR3. This chain links TRBV5-1 with TRBJ2-2, with TRBD1 identical over 7 bases. The V segment lost 0 bases and the J segment 8 bases; nucleotides outside the gene matches: 1. Looked up from germline, CDR1 is SGHRS and CDR2 is YFSETQ. The CDR3 loop spans 13 amino acids. CDR3 coding DNA: TGCGCCAGCAGCTTGGGACAGGGAGGGGAGCTGTTTTTT. Protein sequence: CASSLGQGGELFF.

V and J are TRBV28 and TRBJ2-1; 11 nucleotides match TRBD1. V trimming: 6 bases; J trimming: 14 bases; junction bases outside the gene matches: 15. This CDR3 region has 15 residues. CDR1 is MDHEN and CDR2 is SYDVKM in the germline V gene. The CDR3 DNA reads as TGTGCCAGCAGCCCCGGACAGGGGGCGAGGGAGCGCGAGTTCTTC. This translates into CASSPGQGAREREFF.

This clone was counted once. This rearrangement joins TRBV30 to TRBJ1-1; D is unclear. Germline V gene sequence: CDR1 GTSNPN, CDR2 SVGIG (reference sequence). The CDR3 consists of 13 residues. V gave up 1 base and J gave up 2 bases, with 8 bases separating them. The CDR3 DNA reads as TGTGCCTGGAGTGGGCAGCAAAACACTGAAGCTTTCTTT. This encodes CAWSGQQNTEAFF.

The chain joins TRBV10-2 to TRBJ1-4; D is unclear. Germline V gene sequence: CDR1 WSHSY, CDR2 SAAADI. Trimming took off 3 bases at V and 0 bases at J, with 8 bases between the two ends. This CDR3 is built from 15 residues. The CDR3 reads CASSDRSATNEKLFF. The CDR3 nucleotides read TGCGCCAGCAGTGACCGAAGTGCAACTAATGAAAAACTGTTTTTT.

The V gene is TRBV6-1, the J gene TRBJ2-7; D might be TRBD1 or TRBD2, each matching 6 bases. The V gene's germline CDR1 is MNHNS and CDR2 SASEGT. The CDR3 is 18 residues long. Trimming removed 3 bases at V and 0 bases at J, with 21 bases between. In nucleotides, the CDR3 is TGTGCCAGCAGTGAGCCGGGGGCTAGACAGGTCAACTCCTACGAGCAGTACTTC. This encodes CASSEPGARQVNSYEQYF.

This chain links TRBV9 with TRBJ2-7; D call uncertain. The germline CDR1 and CDR2 sequences are SGDLS and YYNGEE. CDR3 size: 14 residues. Trimming took off 0 bases at V and 4 bases at J, with 11 bases between the two ends. CDR3 nucleotide sequence: TGTGCCAGCAGCGTAGGTTGGGGAAGGTACGAGCAGTACTTC. Its translation is CASSVGWGRYEQYF.

The chain carries TRBV2 and TRBJ2-2; D may be TRBD1 (6 bases). V dropped 8 bases and J dropped 0 bases, with 13 bases sitting between them. This CDR3 is built from 15 residues. Germline loops: CDR1 SNHLY, CDR2 FYNNEI. The CDR3 is CASGTPYANTGELFF. For the CDR3, the DNA is TGTGCCAGCGGGACACCGTATGCGAACACCGGGGAGCTGTTTTTT.

The chain combines TRBV10-3 with TRBJ1-1; 8 bases line up with TRBD1. Trimming took 10 bases from V and 1 from J; bases not matched to a gene: 5. The CDR3 has 13 amino acids. The germline CDR1 and CDR2 sequences are ENHRY and SYGVKD. CDR3 nucleotide sequence: TGTGCCAGCCACGGACAGGGGAACACTGAAGCTTTCTTT. Its translation: CASHGQGNTEAFF.

The J gene is TRBJ1-5, the V gene TRBV7-2; D perhaps matches TRBD1 (5 bases). There are 13 residues in the CDR3. Trimming left V 1 base short and J 7 bases short, with 8 bases between. From germline, CDR1 is SGHTA and CDR2 FQGNSA. The CDR3 region is CASSLEGVQPQHF. The CDR3 DNA sequence: TGTGCCAGCAGCTTAGAAGGGGTACAGCCCCAGCATTTT.

This chain joins TRBV19 and TRBJ1-4, with 9 bases identical to TRBD1. Germline CDR1 is LNHDA and CDR2 is SQIVND (reference sequence). The CDR3 is made up of 14 amino acids. Trimming at V came to 3 bases and at J to 14 bases, leaving 10 bases not matched to a gene. DNA of the CDR3: TGTGCCAGTAGTATCGTGACAGGGGGTACTCCGCTGTTTTTT. This sequence encodes CASSIVTGGTPLFF. The whole variable domain, remainder taken from reference TRBV19 and TRBJ1-4, is DGGITQSPKYLFRKEGQNVTLSCEQNLNHDAMYWYRQDPGQGLRLIYYSQIVNDFQKGDIAEGYSVSREKKESFPLTVTSAQKNPTAFYLCASSIVTGGTPLFFGSGTQLSVL.

The chain combines TRBV7-3 with TRBJ1-1; TRBD1 might be the D (6 bases). This CDR3 spans 14 amino acids. V lost 5 bases and J 0 bases, leaving 10 bases between the germline ends. In germline, CDR1 is SGHTA, CDR2 FQGTGA. The CDR3 nucleotides read TGTGCCAGCAGCCCGGACAGCCTGAACACTGAAGCTTTCTTT. Translating it yields CASSPDSLNTEAFF.

By proportion, this clone is medium-sized. The chain has TRBV6-5 and TRBJ2-3, with 7 bases identical to TRBD2. The CDR3 consists of 15 residues. V was pared by 10 bases and J by 5 bases, with 15 bases of the junction left unmatched. The V gene's germline CDR1 is MNHEY and CDR2 SVGAGI. The CDR3 region has the DNA TGTGCCACCTCGGTCGGTGGGAGGGCCCTAGATACGCAGTATTTT. Translating it yields CATSVGGRALDTQYF.

This clone was found a few times. The chain employs TRBV30 and TRBJ2-1, with 9 bases identical to TRBD1. CDR1 and CDR2 (germline): GTSNPN, SVGIG (reference sequence). J lost 7 bases, V lost 0 bases, and 1 base had no gene match. This CDR3 contains 13 residues. CDR3 bases: TGTGCCTGGAGTGTGGGGACAGGGAATGAGCAGTTCTTC. Its protein is CAWSVGTGNEQFF.

V gene TRBV6-5 combines with J gene TRBJ1-5, with 9 bases matching TRBD1. Germline values: CDR1 MNHEY, CDR2 SVGAGI. The CDR3 covers 13 residues. The junction had 4 bases not matched to a gene; V was cut back by 4 bases and J by 9 bases. CDR3 DNA sequence: TGTGCCAGCAGTTCGGGACAGGGCGGGCCCCAGCATTTT. Amino acid sequence: CASSSGQGGPQHF.

The J gene is TRBJ1-3, the V gene TRBV14; no clear D gene. V gave up 1 base and J gave up 0 bases, with 7 bases separating them. CDR1 SGHDN and CDR2 FVKESK come from the germline V gene. CDR3 length: 15 amino acids. The CDR3 spells CASSQAGSSGNTIYF. In DNA form, the CDR3 reads TGTGCCAGCAGCCAAGCGGGGTCCTCTGGAAACACCATATATTTT.

The genes are TRBV7-9 and TRBJ1-1, with unresolved D. Trimming stripped 1 base from V and 6 bases from J, with 9 bases between. CDR3 size: 13 residues. Germline V CDR1 and CDR2: SEHNR, FQNEAQ (reference sequence). The DNA for the CDR3 is TGTGCCAGCAGCTTAGGAGGCCCCGCTGAAGCTTTCTTT. Translating gives CASSLGGPAEAFF.